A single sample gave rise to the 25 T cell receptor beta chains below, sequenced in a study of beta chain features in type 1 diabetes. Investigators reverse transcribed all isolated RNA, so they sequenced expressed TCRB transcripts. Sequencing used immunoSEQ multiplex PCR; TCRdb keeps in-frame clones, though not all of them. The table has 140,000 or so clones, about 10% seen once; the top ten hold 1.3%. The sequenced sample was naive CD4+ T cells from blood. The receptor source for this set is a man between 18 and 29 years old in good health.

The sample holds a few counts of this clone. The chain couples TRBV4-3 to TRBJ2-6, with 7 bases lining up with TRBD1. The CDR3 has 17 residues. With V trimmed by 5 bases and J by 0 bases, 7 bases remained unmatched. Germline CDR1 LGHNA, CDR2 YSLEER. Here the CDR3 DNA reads TGCGCCAGCAGCATGGCAGGGGGTGTCTCTGGGGCCAACGTCCTGACTTTC. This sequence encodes CASSMAGGVSGANVLTF.

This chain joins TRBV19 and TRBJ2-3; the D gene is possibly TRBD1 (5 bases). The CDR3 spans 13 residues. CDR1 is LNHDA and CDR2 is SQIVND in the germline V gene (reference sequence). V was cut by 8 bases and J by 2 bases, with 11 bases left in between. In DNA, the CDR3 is TGTGCCAGTGGGGCCCGATCCACAGATACGCAGTATTTT. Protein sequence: CASGARSTDTQYF.

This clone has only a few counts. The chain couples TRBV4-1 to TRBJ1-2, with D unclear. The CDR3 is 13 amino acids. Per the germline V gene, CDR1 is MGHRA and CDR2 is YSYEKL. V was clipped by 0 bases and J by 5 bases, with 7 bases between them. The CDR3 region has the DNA TGCGCCAGCAGCCAAGACGCGGAATATGGCTACACCTTC. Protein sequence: CASSQDAEYGYTF.

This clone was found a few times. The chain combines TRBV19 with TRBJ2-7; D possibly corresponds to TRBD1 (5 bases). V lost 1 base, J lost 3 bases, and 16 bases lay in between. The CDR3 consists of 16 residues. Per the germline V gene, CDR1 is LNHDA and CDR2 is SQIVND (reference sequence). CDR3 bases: TGTGCCAGTAGTATAGTGTCGGGCAGGACAAGCTACGAGCAGTACTTC. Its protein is CASSIVSGRTSYEQYF.

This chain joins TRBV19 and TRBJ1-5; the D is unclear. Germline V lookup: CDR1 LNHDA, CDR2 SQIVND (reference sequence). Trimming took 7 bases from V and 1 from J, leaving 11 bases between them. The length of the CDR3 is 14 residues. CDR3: CASIREISNQPQHF. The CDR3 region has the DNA TGTGCCAGTATTAGGGAGATAAGCAATCAGCCCCAGCATTTT. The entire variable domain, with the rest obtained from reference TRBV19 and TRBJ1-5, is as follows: DGGITQSPKYLFRKEGQNVTLSCEQNLNHDAMYWYRQDPGQGLRLIYYSQIVNDFQKGDIAEGYSVSREKKESFPLTVTSAQKNPTAFYLCASIREISNQPQHFGDGTRLSIL.

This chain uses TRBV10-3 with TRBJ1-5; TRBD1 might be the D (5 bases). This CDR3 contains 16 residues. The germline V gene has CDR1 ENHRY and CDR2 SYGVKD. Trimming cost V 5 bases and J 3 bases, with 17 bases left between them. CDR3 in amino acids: CAISRTGTGDNQPQHF. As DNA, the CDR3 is TGTGCCATCAGTAGGACCGGGACGGGGGACAATCAGCCCCAGCATTTT.

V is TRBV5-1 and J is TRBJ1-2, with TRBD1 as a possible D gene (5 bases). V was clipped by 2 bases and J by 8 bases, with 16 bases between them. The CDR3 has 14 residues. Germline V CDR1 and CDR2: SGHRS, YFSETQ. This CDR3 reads CASSFYSGGTGYTF. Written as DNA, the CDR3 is TGCGCCAGCAGCTTTTATTCCGGGGGAACAGGCTACACCTTC.

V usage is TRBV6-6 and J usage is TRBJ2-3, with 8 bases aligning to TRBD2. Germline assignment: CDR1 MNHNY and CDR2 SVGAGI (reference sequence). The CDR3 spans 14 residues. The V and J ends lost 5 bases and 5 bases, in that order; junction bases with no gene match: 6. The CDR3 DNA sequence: TGTGCCAGCAGTCCCGGGGGGGCCATAGATACGCAGTATTTT. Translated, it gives CASSPGGAIDTQYF.

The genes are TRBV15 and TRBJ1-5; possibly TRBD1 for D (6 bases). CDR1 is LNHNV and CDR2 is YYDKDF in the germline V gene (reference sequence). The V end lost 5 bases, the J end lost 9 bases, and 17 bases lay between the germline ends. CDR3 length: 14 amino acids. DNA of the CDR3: TGTGCCACCAGCCCCGGGGGGCTACTGGGGCCCCAGCATTTT. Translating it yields CATSPGGLLGPQHF.

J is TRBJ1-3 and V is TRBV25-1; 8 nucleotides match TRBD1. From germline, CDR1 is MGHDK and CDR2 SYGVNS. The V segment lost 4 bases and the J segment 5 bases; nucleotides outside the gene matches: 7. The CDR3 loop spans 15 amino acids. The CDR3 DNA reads TGTGCCAGCAGTGGGACAGGGTCTAGACGAAACACCATATATTTT. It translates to CASSGTGSRRNTIYF.

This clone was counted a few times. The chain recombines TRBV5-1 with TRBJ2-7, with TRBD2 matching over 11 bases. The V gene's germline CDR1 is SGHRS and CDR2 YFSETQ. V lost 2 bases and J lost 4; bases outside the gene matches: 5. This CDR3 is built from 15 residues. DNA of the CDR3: TGCGCCAGCAGCTTCCTAGCGGGGGGCACGTACGAGCAGTACTTC. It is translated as CASSFLAGGTYEQYF.

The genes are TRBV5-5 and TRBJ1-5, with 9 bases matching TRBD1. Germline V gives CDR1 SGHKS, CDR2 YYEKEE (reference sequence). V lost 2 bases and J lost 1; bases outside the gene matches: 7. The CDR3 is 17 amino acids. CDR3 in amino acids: CASSFVTGGASNQPQHF. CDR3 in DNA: TGTGCCAGCAGCTTCGTGACAGGGGGGGCGAGCAATCAGCCCCAGCATTTT.

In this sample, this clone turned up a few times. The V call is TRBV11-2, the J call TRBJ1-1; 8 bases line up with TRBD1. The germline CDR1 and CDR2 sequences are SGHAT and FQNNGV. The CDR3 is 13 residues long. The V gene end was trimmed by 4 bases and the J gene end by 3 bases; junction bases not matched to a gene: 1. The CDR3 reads CASSSDRDTEAFF. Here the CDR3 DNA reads TGTGCCAGCAGCTCGGACAGGGACACTGAAGCTTTCTTT.

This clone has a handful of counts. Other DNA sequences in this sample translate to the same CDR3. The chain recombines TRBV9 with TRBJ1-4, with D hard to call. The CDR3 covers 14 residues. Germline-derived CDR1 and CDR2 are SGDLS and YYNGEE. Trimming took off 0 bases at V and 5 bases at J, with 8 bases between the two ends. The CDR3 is CASSVGGSNEKLFF. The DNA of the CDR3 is TGTGCCAGCAGCGTAGGAGGGTCGAATGAAAAACTGTTTTTT.

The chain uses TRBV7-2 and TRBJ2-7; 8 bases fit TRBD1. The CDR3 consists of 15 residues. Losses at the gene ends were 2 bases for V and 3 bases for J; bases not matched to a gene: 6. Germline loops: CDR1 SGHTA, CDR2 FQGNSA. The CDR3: CASSLTSDRDYEQYF. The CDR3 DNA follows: TGTGCCAGCAGCTTAACTTCGGACAGGGACTACGAGCAGTACTTC.

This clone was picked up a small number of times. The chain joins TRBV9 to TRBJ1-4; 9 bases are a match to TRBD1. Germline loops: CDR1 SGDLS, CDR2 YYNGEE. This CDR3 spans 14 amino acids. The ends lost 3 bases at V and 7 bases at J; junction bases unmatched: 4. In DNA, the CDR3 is TGTGCCAGCAGCGGGGGACAGGGAGGTGAAAAACTGTTTTTT. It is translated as CASSGGQGGEKLFF.

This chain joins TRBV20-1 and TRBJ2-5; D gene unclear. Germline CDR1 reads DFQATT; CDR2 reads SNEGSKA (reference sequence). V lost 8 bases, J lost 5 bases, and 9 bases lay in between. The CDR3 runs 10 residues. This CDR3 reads CSPRTETQYF. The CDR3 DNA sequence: TGCAGTCCCCGAACTGAGACCCAGTACTTC.

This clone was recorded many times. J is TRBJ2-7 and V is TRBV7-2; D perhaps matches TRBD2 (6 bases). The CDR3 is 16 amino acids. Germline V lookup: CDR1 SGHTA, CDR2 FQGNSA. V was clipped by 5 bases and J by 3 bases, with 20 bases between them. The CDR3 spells CASSPQAGTANYEQYF. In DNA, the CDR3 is TGTGCCAGCAGCCCCCAGGCCGGGACTGCTAACTACGAGCAGTACTTC.

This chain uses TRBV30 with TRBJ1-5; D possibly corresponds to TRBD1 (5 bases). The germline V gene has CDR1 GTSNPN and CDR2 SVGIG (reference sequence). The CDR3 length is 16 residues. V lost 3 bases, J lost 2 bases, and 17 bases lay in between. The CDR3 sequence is CAWSSYPGKGNQPQHF. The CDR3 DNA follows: TGTGCCTGGAGCAGTTATCCAGGGAAAGGCAATCAGCCCCAGCATTTT.

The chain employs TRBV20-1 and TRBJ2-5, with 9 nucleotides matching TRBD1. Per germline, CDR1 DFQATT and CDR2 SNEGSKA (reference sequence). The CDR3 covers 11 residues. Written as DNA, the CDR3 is TGCAGCGCCGGACAGGGGGAGACCCAGTACTTC. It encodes CSAGQGETQYF.

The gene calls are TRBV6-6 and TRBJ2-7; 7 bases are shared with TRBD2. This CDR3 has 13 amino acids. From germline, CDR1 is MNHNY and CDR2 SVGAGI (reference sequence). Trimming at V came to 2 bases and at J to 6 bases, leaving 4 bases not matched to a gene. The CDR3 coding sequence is TGTGCCAGCAGTTACCGACTAGCATCCGAGCAGTACTTC. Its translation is CASSYRLASEQYF.

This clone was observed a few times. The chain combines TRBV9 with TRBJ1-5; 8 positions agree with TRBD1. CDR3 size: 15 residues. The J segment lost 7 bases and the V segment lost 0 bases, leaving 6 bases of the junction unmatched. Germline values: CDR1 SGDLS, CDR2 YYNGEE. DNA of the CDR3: TGTGCCAGCAGCGTAGCTCCGGACAGGGACCAGCCCCAGCATTTT. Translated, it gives CASSVAPDRDQPQHF.

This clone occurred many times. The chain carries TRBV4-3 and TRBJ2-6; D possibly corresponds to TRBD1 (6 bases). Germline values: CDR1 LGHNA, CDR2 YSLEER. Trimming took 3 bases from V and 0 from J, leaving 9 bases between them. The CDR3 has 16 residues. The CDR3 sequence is CASSQGAVSGANVLTF. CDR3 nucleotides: TGCGCCAGCAGCCAGGGGGCCGTCTCTGGGGCCAACGTCCTGACTTTC.

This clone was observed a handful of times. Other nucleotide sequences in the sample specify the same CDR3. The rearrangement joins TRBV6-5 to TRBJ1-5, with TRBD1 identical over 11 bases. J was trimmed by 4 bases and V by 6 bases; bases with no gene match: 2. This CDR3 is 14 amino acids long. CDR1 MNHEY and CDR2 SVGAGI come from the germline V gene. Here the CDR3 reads CASSRDRGNQPQHF. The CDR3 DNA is TGTGCCAGCAGCCGGGACAGGGGGAATCAGCCCCAGCATTTT.

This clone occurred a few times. CDR3 residues: CSARLEETQYF. CDR3 in DNA: TGCAGTGCTAGACTAGAAGAGACCCAGTACTTC. The chain uses TRBV20-1 and TRBJ2-5, with D uncertain. In germline, CDR1 is DFQATT, CDR2 SNEGSKA (reference sequence). V was pared by 2 bases and J by 3 bases, with 4 bases between. This CDR3 has 11 amino acids.